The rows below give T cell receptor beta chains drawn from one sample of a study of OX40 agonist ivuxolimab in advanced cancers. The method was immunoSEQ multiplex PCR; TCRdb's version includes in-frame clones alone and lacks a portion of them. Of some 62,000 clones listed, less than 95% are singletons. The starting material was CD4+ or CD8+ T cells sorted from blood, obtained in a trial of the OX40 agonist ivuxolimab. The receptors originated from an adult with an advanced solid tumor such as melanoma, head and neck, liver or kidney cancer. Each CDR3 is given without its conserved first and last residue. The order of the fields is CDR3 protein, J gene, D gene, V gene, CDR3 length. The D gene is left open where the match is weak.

ASSLAQGVAGPGSYNEQF,TRBJ2-1,.,TRBV5-5,18
ASSSLSGSAGELF,TRBJ2-2,TRBD2,TRBV7-9,13
SVESLPGANVLT,TRBJ2-6,.,TRBV29-1,12
SAADSLEAF,TRBJ1-1,.,TRBV20-1,9
ASSQIGQGSGQGNEKLF,TRBJ1-4,TRBD1,TRBV11-3,17
AIKGGEETQY,TRBJ2-5,.,TRBV10-3,10
ASSLVRDPSYEQY,TRBJ2-7,.,TRBV7-2,13
ASSLGGLAGDNEQF,TRBJ2-1,TRBD2,TRBV5-4,14
AISVRALAGGSTDTQY,TRBJ2-3,TRBD2,TRBV10-3,16
ASSSHHTGELF,TRBJ2-2,.,TRBV27,11
ASSLEQLDGYT,TRBJ1-2,.,TRBV5-6,11
ASSAGGGPLHYGYT,TRBJ1-2,.,TRBV28,14
ASSSGTSGSGDTQY,TRBJ2-3,TRBD2,TRBV7-9,14
ASSAGEREEETQY,TRBJ2-5,TRBD2,TRBV28,13